The rows below give T cell receptor beta chains drawn from one sample of a study of blood T cells in healthy people across ages. TCRdb re-called the 5' RACE reads with MiXCR, one entry per CDR3 protein. Of about 1.8 million distinct CDR3 sequences in the sample, about 49% were seen once. Sequenced: blood. All receptors come from a woman aged 40 to 55 in good health. Each CDR3 is given with its conserved first and last residue. The D gene is left open where the match is weak. Size values are once, few and many counts, or a class for expanded clones, and some rows have none.

V gene	D gene	CDR3 length	J gene	clone size	CDR3 DNA	CDR3 protein
TRBV5-1	TRBD1	15	TRBJ2-3	-	TGCGCCAGCAGCTTGGAGGGGGCTACCACAGATACGCAGTATTTT	CASSLEGATTDTQYF
TRBV27	-	13	TRBJ2-7	-	TGTGCCAGCAGTTTATCGACCGAAAGCGAGCAGTACTTC	CASSLSTESEQYF
TRBV20-1	TRBD1	15	TRBJ2-3	-	TGCAGTGCTAGGGACAGGGAAAAGAGCACAGATACGCAGTATTTT	CSARDREKSTDTQYF
TRBV29-1	TRBD1	13	TRBJ1-2	-	TGCAGCGTTCCGATCCCAGGGGGAAATGGCTACACCTTC	CSVPIPGGNGYTF
TRBV7-6	-	14	TRBJ2-7	few	TGTGCCAGCAGCCCCCACAGGGACTCCTACGAGCAGTACTTC	CASSPHRDSYEQYF
TRBV28	TRBD1	15	TRBJ2-3	few	TGTGCCAGCAGTAAATGGGACAGGGGGGAAGATACGCAGTATTTT	CASSKWDRGEDTQYF
TRBV5-5	-	17	TRBJ1-2	-	TGTGCCAGCAGCTTAAGTGGGACGCAGGGAAGCAACTATGGCTACACCTTC	CASSLSGTQGSNYGYTF
TRBV7-2	-	14	TRBJ2-7	-	TGTGCCAGCAGCTTCGGTGGCGGGTCCTACGGGCAGTACTTC	CASSFGGGSYGQYF
TRBV19	-	15	TRBJ1-2	-	TGTGCCAGTAGTAGAGACTCGGGAGGGGGTTATGGCTACACCTTC	CASSRDSGGGYGYTF
TRBV6-2/TRBV6-3	-	16	TRBJ2-7	few	TGTGCCAGCAGTTACTCACTTCAAGCCCCACCCTACGAGCAGTACTTC	CASSYSLQAPPYEQYF
TRBV20-1	TRBD2	13	TRBJ2-5	-	TGCAGTGCTATCTCTAGCGGGGGAGAGACCCAGTACTTC	CSAISSGGETQYF
TRBV7-4	TRBD1	16	TRBJ2-1	-	TGTGCCAGCAGCCGACCGGGACAGGGATTTTTCAATGAGCAGTTCTTC	CASSRPGQGFFNEQFF
TRBV9	TRBD2	17	TRBJ2-3	-	TGTGCCAGCTCCCTCGGGACTAGCGGGGGGGGATTAGATACGCAGTATTTT	CASSLGTSGGGLDTQYF
TRBV6-2/TRBV6-3	TRBD1	18	TRBJ2-6	once	TGTGCCAGCAGGTATTACCTTACAGGGGGCGCTGGGGCCAACGTCCTGACTTTC	CASRYYLTGGAGANVLTF
TRBV5-4	-	15	TRBJ2-5	-	TGTGCCAGCAGTTCGGAGGGGGGGCTATGGGAGACCCAGTACTTC	CASSSEGGLWETQYF
TRBV4-2	TRBD2	18	TRBJ2-7	-	TGTGCCAGCAGCTCACGCCCCGGGGCTAGCGGGGTTTCCTACGAGCAGTACTTC	CASSSRPGASGVSYEQYF
TRBV12-1	-	15	TRBJ2-7	-	TGTGCCAACCCCCTTACAGTCGGGGCCCTCTACGAGCAGTACTTC	CANPLTVGALYEQYF
TRBV6-5	TRBD2	14	TRBJ2-7	-	TGTGCCAGCAGCACAGCGGGGAATCCCTACGAGCAGTACTTC	CASSTAGNPYEQYF
TRBV7-9	-	17	TRBJ1-1	-	TGTGCCAGCAGCTTGCTTGGGGGCGTAGGGTCGGGCACTGAAGCTTTCTTT	CASSLLGGVGSGTEAFF
TRBV4-2	-	16	TRBJ2-4	-	TGTGCCAGCAGCCAAGATTGGAACAGGGAGGGAGGCATTCAGTACTTC	CASSQDWNREGGIQYF
TRBV20-1	-	12	TRBJ2-3	few	TGCAGTCGGGCAGGGGGCACAGATACGCAGTATTTT	CSRAGGTDTQYF
TRBV15	TRBD1	16	TRBJ1-2	few	TGTGCCACCAGCGAACGAAGGACAGGGGTTATCTATGGCTACACCTTC	CATSERRTGVIYGYTF
TRBV7-9	-	14	TRBJ1-4	-	TGTGCCAGCAGCCTTCCGGGTCCGAGCGAAAAACTGTTTTTT	CASSLPGPSEKLFF
TRBV4-2	-	15	TRBJ1-3	-	TGTGCCAGCAGCCAAGGGGAGGACAAGAGAAACACCATATATTTT	CASSQGEDKRNTIYF
TRBV7-9	-	12	TRBJ2-5	-	TGTGCCAGCACAATGCAAGCAGAGACCCAGTACTTC	CASTMQAETQYF
TRBV20-1	-	17	TRBJ2-1	few	TGCAGTGCTAGAGATCGGGCTGGGGCTAGCGCGGGCAATGAGCAGTTCTTC	CSARDRAGASAGNEQFF
TRBV4-2	-	16	TRBJ2-1	-	TGTGCCAGCAGCCGCCGCGGGGCCGAATCCTACAATGAGCAGTTCTTC	CASSRRGAESYNEQFF
TRBV18	-	14	TRBJ2-5	-	TGTGCCAGCTCACCATATCCCCAAGGGGAGACCCAGTACTTC	CASSPYPQGETQYF
TRBV12-3/TRBV12-4	-	15	TRBJ2-7	-	TGTGCCAGCAGTTTGCGTGGGCAGGTTAACAATGAGCAGTACTTC	CASSLRGQVNNEQYF
TRBV4-2	-	12	TRBJ2-1	few	TGTGCCAGCAGCCAAAGGCGGAATGAGCAGTTCTTC	CASSQRRNEQFF
TRBV27	TRBD1	14	TRBJ1-2	many	TGTGCCAGCAGTTTGCAACAGGGGAACTATGGCTACACCTTC	CASSLQQGNYGYTF
TRBV12-3/TRBV12-4	TRBD2	13	TRBJ2-7	-	TGTGCCAGCAGTTCGACGCTAGCGGGGGAGCAGTACTTC	CASSSTLAGEQYF
TRBV7-2	-	13	TRBJ2-1	-	TGTGCCAGCACCGGTTTCGGACGCAATGAGCAGTTCTTC	CASTGFGRNEQFF
TRBV20-1	-	13	TRBJ1-5	-	TGCAGTGCTAGAAACAGCCTCAATCAGCCCCAGCATTTT	CSARNSLNQPQHF
TRBV7-9	TRBD1	15	TRBJ1-4	many	TGTGCCAGCAGCCATCTGACAGGGACTAATGAAAAACTGTTTTTT	CASSHLTGTNEKLFF
TRBV7-6	-	14	TRBJ2-5	few	TGTGCCAGCAGCATCCCCCGGGGGCAAGAGACCCAGTACTTC	CASSIPRGQETQYF
TRBV28	-	15	TRBJ2-6	few	TGTGCCAGCAACCCATACAGGGCTGGGGCCAACGTCCTGACTTTC	CASNPYRAGANVLTF
TRBV28	-	12	TRBJ2-4	-	TGTGCCAGCAGTTTTGGCCACAACATTCAGTACTTC	CASSFGHNIQYF
TRBV5-1	-	15	TRBJ2-6	few	TGCGCCAGCACCTGGTCCGCCTCTGGGGCCAACGTCCTGACTTTC	CASTWSASGANVLTF
TRBV2	TRBD1	15	TRBJ1-2	few	TGTGCCAGCAGTACCGGGACAGGGACTAACTATGGCTACACCTTC	CASSTGTGTNYGYTF
TRBV11-2	TRBD1	17	TRBJ2-7	few	TGTGCCAGCAGCTTAACATTCGGACAGGGTGTAGTGTACGAGCAGTACTTC	CASSLTFGQGVVYEQYF
TRBV15	-	12	TRBJ2-5	-	TGTGCCACCAGCAGGCCAATGAGAGAGCAGTACTTC	CATSRPMREQYF
TRBV28	TRBD1	15	TRBJ2-7	-	TGTGCCAGCAGTCTAGACCGGACAGGGGACTACGAGCAGTACTTC	CASSLDRTGDYEQYF
TRBV11-2	-	14	TRBJ2-5	-	TGTGCCAGCAGCCCTCAAGCCTCCGGATGGACCCAGTACTTC	CASSPQASGWTQYF
TRBV3-1	TRBD2	15	TRBJ2-3	-	TGTGCCAGCAGCCAAGGGGAGGGAGAGTCAGATACGCAGTATTTT	CASSQGEGESDTQYF
TRBV28	-	13	TRBJ2-5	few	TGTGCCAGCGGGGGGAGCGGACAAGAGACCCAGTACTTC	CASGGSGQETQYF
TRBV9	-	16	TRBJ2-1	few	TGTGCCAGCAGCGTAGTTAGTATCCCATCCTACAATGAGCAGTTCTTC	CASSVVSIPSYNEQFF
TRBV20-1	-	11	TRBJ2-5	-	TGCAGTGCTACGGTCAGGGAGACCCAGTACTTC	CSATVRETQYF